These 20 T cell receptor beta chains share one sample of origin, sequenced in a study of cytomegalovirus exposure and HLA in healthy donors. PCR used 60 Vbeta primers and 13 Jbeta primers. TCRdb keeps only in-frame clones here, not all; method: immunoSEQ multiplex PCR. Altogether around 130,000 clones are present, 70% to 85% being singletons, with the ten largest covering approximately 6.3%. The material sequenced was PBMCs. The origin of the receptors is a man aged 18 to 29 in good health and CMV-seropositive.

This chain connects TRBV6-5 to TRBJ2-7, with a tentative D call TRBD2 (7 bases). CDR3 length: 14 residues. Trimming shortened V by 2 bases and J by 2 bases, and 10 bases separated the two germline ends. Germline CDR1 MNHEY, CDR2 SVGAGI. The CDR3 nucleotides are TGTGCCAGCAGTTACGGGGGGGGCCCCTACGAGCAGTACTTC. This gives the protein CASSYGGGPYEQYF.

This sequence joins TRBV27 and TRBJ1-1; D possibly corresponds to TRBD1 (5 bases). Germline lookup yields CDR1 MNHEY and CDR2 SMNVEV (reference sequence). The CDR3 is made up of 17 amino acids. V lost 2 bases, J lost 4 bases, and 20 bases lay in between. The CDR3 nucleotides read TGTGCCAGCAGTTTAACGGTGGGGGGGGGTCCGGGCACTGAAGCTTTCTTT. Translation gives CASSLTVGGGPGTEAFF.

The genes are TRBV6-5 and TRBJ2-3; 7 bases are shared with TRBD1. CDR3 length: 13 amino acids. Germline CDR1 reads MNHEY; CDR2 reads SVGAGI. V lost 6 bases and J lost 4; bases outside the gene matches: 4. The CDR3 region is CASSPQGSDTQYF. In DNA, the CDR3 is TGTGCCAGCAGCCCACAGGGGTCAGATACGCAGTATTTT.

The chain joins TRBV5-4 to TRBJ1-2; TRBD1 matches at 8 bases. The V segment lost 0 bases and the J segment 1 base; nucleotides outside the gene matches: 5. The germline CDR1 and CDR2 sequences are SGHNT and YYREEE (reference sequence). The CDR3 is made up of 16 amino acids. CDR3 loop: CASSLGTGQINYGYTF. DNA for the CDR3: TGTGCCAGCAGCTTGGGGACAGGGCAAATTAACTATGGCTACACCTTC.

CDR3 nucleotides: TGTGCCAGCAGCGAAGTGCTCGGGGGTCAGCCCCAGCATTTT. The encoded protein is CASSEVLGGQPQHF. The chain employs TRBV7-2 and TRBJ1-5, with D maybe TRBD1 (5 bases). CDR1 is SGHTA, CDR2 FQGNSA, per germline. V was pared by 5 bases and J by 6 bases, with 14 bases between. This CDR3 is built from 14 residues.

CDR3 in DNA: TGTGCCAGCAGCCATCGTGGGGGGGGAGACACTGAAGCTTTCTTT. Its protein is CASSHRGGGDTEAFF. The rearrangement joins TRBV28 to TRBJ1-1; the D gene is possibly TRBD1 (5 bases). This CDR3 is 15 amino acids long. V lost 6 bases and J lost 3, with 17 bases in between. In germline, CDR1 is MDHEN, CDR2 SYDVKM.

V usage is TRBV18 and J usage is TRBJ2-7; 9 nucleotides line up with TRBD1. This CDR3 comprises 17 residues. CDR1 is KGHSH and CDR2 is LQKENI in the germline V gene. J gave up 2 bases and V 2 bases, and 10 bases lay outside the gene matches. CDR3 amino acids: CASSPVFGTGSTYEQYF. The CDR3 DNA is TGTGCCAGCTCACCAGTCTTCGGGACAGGGTCAACCTACGAGCAGTACTTC.

CDR3 region: CASSGQGVTGELFF. In DNA, the CDR3 is TGTGCCAGCAGCGGACAGGGGGTTACCGGGGAGCTGTTTTTT. The chain is built from TRBV5-4 and TRBJ2-2; 10 bases map to TRBD1. Per the germline V gene, CDR1 is SGHNT and CDR2 is YYREEE (reference sequence). The length of the CDR3 is 14 residues. J gave up 5 bases and V 4 bases, and 2 bases lay outside the gene matches.

The gene calls are TRBV15 and TRBJ1-1; weak D call: TRBD1 (5 bases). From germline, CDR1 is LNHNV and CDR2 YYDKDF (reference sequence). The CDR3 is 13 residues long. V lost 7 bases to trimming and J lost 0 bases, with 9 bases between them. In DNA form, the CDR3 reads TGTGCCACCAAGACAGAAATGAACACTGAAGCTTTCTTT. Translating it yields CATKTEMNTEAFF.

The V and J genes are TRBV6-1 and TRBJ1-2, with D tentatively TRBD1 (5 bases). The CDR3 is 14 amino acids. The germline V gene encodes CDR1 MNHNS and CDR2 SASEGT. V was cut by 0 bases and J by 7 bases, with 12 bases left in between. The DNA for the CDR3 is TGTGCCAGCAGTGAAGCGGGGACTCCGGCTGGCTACACCTTC. Its protein is CASSEAGTPAGYTF.

The rearrangement joins TRBV7-6 to TRBJ2-1; D not certain. This CDR3 comprises 14 residues. CDR1 is SGHVS, CDR2 FNYEAQ, per germline. The germline V and J ends were trimmed by 5 bases and 5 bases, with 13 bases remaining between them. CDR3 DNA sequence: TGTGCCAGCAGCCCGATCAGGCCGGACAATGAGCAGTTCTTC. Translated, it gives CASSPIRPDNEQFF. Full variable domain (missing parts from reference TRBV7-6 and TRBJ2-1): GAGVSQSPRYKVTKRGQDVALRCDPISGHVSLYWYRQALGQGPEFLTYFNYEAQQDKSGLPNDRFSAERPEGSISTLTIQRTEQRDSAMYRCASSPIRPDNEQFFGPGTRLTVL.

The CDR3 nucleotides read TGTGCCAGCAGTTTACGACAGGCAATCTCTGGAAACACCATATATTTT. Residues: CASSLRQAISGNTIYF. V and J are TRBV6-5 and TRBJ1-3; D is possibly TRBD1 (6 bases). The V and J ends lost 4 bases and 0 bases respectively, with 13 bases between them. Germline loops: CDR1 MNHEY, CDR2 SVGAGI. The CDR3 totals 16 residues.

The chain is built from TRBV7-9 and TRBJ2-7; tentatively, D is TRBD1 (5 bases). With 0 bases removed from V and 3 bases from J, the gap between germline ends came to 12 bases. CDR1 is SEHNR and CDR2 is FQNEAQ in the germline V gene (reference sequence). The CDR3 consists of 15 residues. The CDR3 protein is CASSLAGQGIYEQYF. The DNA for the CDR3 is TGTGCCAGCAGCTTAGCGGGGCAGGGAATCTACGAGCAGTACTTC. Variable domain in full (rest from reference TRBV7-9 and TRBJ2-7): DTGVSQNPRHKITKRGQNVTFRCDPISEHNRLYWYRQTLGQGPEFLTYFQNEAQLEKSRLLSDRFSAERPKGSFSTLEIQRTEQGDSAMYLCASSLAGQGIYEQYFGPGTRLTVT.

This clone appeared a few times. The chain links TRBV15 to TRBJ2-2; 9 bases agree with TRBD1. The V gene's germline CDR1 is LNHNV and CDR2 YYDKDF (reference sequence). The CDR3 sequence is 15 residues long. Losses at the gene ends were 4 bases for V and 4 bases for J; bases not matched to a gene: 4. Written as DNA, the CDR3 is TGTGCCACCAGCAACCGGGACAGGGCCACCGGGGAGCTGTTTTTT. This translates into CATSNRDRATGELFF. Full variable domain (remainder filled in from reference TRBV15 and TRBJ2-2): DAMVIQNPRYQVTQFGKPVTLSCSQTLNHNVMYWYQQKSSQAPKLLFHYYDKDFNNEADTPDNFQSRRPNTSFCFLDIRSPGLGDTAMYLCATSNRDRATGELFFGEGSRLTVL.

The gene calls are TRBV5-1 and TRBJ2-3; 7 nucleotides match TRBD1. Germline assignment: CDR1 SGHRS and CDR2 YFSETQ. With V trimmed by 5 bases and J by 0 bases, 6 bases remained unmatched. The CDR3 runs to 15 residues. The CDR3 here is CASSPDRTSTDTQYF. DNA for the CDR3: TGCGCCAGCAGTCCGGACAGGACTAGCACAGATACGCAGTATTTT.

This chain connects TRBV2 to TRBJ2-1; 7 nucleotides align to TRBD2. V dropped 2 bases and J dropped 6; count of bases not matched to a gene: 10. The CDR3 length is 16 residues. In germline, CDR1 is SNHLY, CDR2 FYNNEI. CDR3 region: CASSEIRGDLSNEQFF. CDR3 sequence (DNA): TGTGCCAGCAGTGAAATTCGGGGGGACCTCTCCAATGAGCAGTTCTTC.

The rearrangement joins TRBV7-8 to TRBJ2-5; D remains unclear. CDR1 is SGHVS and CDR2 is FQNEAQ in the germline V gene. The ends were cut back, 3 bases at V and 3 bases at J, with 11 bases in the middle. The CDR3 is 14 amino acids. As DNA, the CDR3 is TGTGCCAGCAGCTTTTATGATGGCAAAGAGACCCAGTACTTC. Its protein product is CASSFYDGKETQYF.

This clone was seen only a few times. A junction boundary mismatches the germline segment, possibly from a read error. This chain uses TRBV6-1 with TRBJ1-4; D gene ambiguous. CDR3 length equals 16 residues. Germline V gene data show CDR1 as MNHNS and CDR2 as SASEGT. In DNA, the CDR3 is TGTGCCAGCAGGGAAGCCTTGGGTGGGAGGGATGAAAAACTGTTTTTT. Protein: CASREALGGRDEKLFF.

The sample holds one count of this clone. The chain carries TRBV9 and TRBJ2-5; D might be TRBD2 (5 bases). The germline V and J ends were trimmed by 4 bases and 2 bases, with 15 bases remaining between them. Germline V gene sequence: CDR1 SGDLS, CDR2 YYNGEE. This CDR3 has 15 residues. The DNA for the CDR3 is TGTGCCAGCAGCTCAGAGGGTAGCGAGCAAGAGACCCAGTACTTC. Protein sequence: CASSSEGSEQETQYF.

This chain joins TRBV2 and TRBJ1-5; D is unresolved. The CDR3 is 14 residues long. V lost 5 bases to trimming and J lost 0 bases, with 8 bases between them. Looked up from germline, CDR1 is SNHLY and CDR2 is FYNNEI. CDR3 DNA: TGTGCCAGCAGTTTTGGCCCTAGCAATCAGCCCCAGCATTTT. Protein: CASSFGPSNQPQHF.